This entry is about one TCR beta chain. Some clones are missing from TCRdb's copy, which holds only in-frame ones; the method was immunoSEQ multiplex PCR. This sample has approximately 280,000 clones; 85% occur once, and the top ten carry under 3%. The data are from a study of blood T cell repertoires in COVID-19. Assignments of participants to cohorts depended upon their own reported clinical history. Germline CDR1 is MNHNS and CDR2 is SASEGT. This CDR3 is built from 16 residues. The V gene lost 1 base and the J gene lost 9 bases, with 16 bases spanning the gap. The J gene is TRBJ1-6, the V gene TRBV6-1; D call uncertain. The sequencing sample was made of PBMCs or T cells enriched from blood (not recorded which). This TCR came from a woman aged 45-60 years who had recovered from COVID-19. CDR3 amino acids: CASSEGTSFGSSPLHF. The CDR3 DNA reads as TGTGCCAGCAGTGAAGGGACGTCCTTCGGGAGTTCACCCCTCCACTTT.